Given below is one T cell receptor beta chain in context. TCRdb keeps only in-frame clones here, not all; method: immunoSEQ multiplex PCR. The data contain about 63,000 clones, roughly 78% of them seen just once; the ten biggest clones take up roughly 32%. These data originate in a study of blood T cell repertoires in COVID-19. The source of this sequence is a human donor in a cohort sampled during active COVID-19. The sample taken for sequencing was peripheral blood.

CDR3 in DNA: TGTGCCAGTCTTCGGTGGGGGGGCACTGAAGCTTTCTTT. This gives the protein CASLRWGGTEAFF. The chain couples TRBV19 to TRBJ1-1; D is perhaps TRBD1 (5 bases). CDR3 length: 13 amino acids. Trimming removed 8 bases at V and 4 bases at J, with 14 bases between. From germline, CDR1 is LNHDA and CDR2 SQIVND (reference sequence).